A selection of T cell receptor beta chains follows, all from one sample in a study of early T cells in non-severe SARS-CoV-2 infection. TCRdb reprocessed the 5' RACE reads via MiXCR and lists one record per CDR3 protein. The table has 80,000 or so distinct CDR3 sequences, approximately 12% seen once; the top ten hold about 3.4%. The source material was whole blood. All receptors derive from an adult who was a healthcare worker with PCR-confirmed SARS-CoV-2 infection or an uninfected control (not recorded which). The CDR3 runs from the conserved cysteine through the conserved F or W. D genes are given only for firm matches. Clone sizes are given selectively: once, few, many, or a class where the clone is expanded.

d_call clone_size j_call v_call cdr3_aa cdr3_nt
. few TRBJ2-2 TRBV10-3 CAIRGNTGELFF TGTGCCATCCGAGGTAACACCGGGGAGCTGTTTTTT
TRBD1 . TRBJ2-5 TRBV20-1 CSARVYRGETQYF TGCAGTGCTAGAGTATACAGGGGTGAGACCCAGTACTTC
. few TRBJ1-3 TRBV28 CASSLLRISGNTIYF TGTGCCAGCAGTTTATTGCGGATCTCTGGAAACACCATATATTTT
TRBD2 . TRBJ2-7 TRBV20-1 CSARNSGSGYEQYF TGCAGTGCTAGAAATAGCGGGAGCGGGTACGAGCAGTACTTC
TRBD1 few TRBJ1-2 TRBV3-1 CASTRDSLGYTF TGTGCCAGCACCAGGGACAGTCTGGGCTACACCTTC
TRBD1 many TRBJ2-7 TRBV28 CASSSPGTGGSYEQYF TGTGCCAGCAGTTCGCCTGGGACAGGGGGCTCCTACGAGCAGTACTTC
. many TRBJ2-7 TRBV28 CASGYEQYF TGTGCCAGCGGCTACGAGCAGTACTTC
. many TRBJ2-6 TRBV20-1 CSAKTLSGANVLTF TGCAGTGCCAAGACGCTATCTGGGGCCAACGTCCTGACTTTC
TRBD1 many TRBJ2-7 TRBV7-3 CASSFPLGTGGYEQYF TGTGCCAGCAGTTTTCCCCTCGGGACAGGGGGCTACGAGCAGTACTTC
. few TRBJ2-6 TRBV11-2 CASSGEGSGANVLTF TGTGCCAGCAGCGGAGAGGGCTCTGGGGCCAACGTCCTGACTTTC
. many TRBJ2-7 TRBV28 CASSLFQGIYEQYF TGTGCCAGCAGTTTATTTCAGGGTATCTACGAGCAGTACTTC
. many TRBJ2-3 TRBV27 CASSLLGGGGTDTQYF TGTGCCAGCAGTTTATTAGGGGGCGGGGGCACAGATACGCAGTATTTT
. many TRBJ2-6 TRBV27 CASSLWPPGTSSSGANVLTF TGTGCCAGCAGTTTATGGCCCCCCGGGACGTCGAGCTCTGGGGCCAACGTCCTGACTTTC
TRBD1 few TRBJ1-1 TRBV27 CASSPGGSVVEAFF TGTGCCAGCAGCCCAGGGGGGTCGGTCGTCGAAGCTTTCTTT
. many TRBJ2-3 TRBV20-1 CRAPRRGTDTQYF TGCAGAGCTCCGAGGCGGGGCACAGATACGCAGTATTTT
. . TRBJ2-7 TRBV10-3 CAITGDRGVAGQYF TGTGCCATCACCGGAGATCGGGGAGTGGCGGGGCAGTACTTC
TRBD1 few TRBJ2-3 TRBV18 CASSLQGARRDTQYF TGTGCCAGCTCATTACAGGGGGCGCGTAGAGATACGCAGTATTTT
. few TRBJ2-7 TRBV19 CASSLGQSNEQYF TGTGCCAGTAGCCTCGGACAATCCAACGAGCAGTACTTC
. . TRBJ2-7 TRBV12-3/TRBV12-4 CASSRGRYEQYF TGTGCCAGCAGTCGGGGACGCTACGAGCAGTACTTC
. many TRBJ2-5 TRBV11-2 CASSSFGQGVKTQYF TGTGCCAGCAGCTCCTTTGGCCAGGGAGTGAAGACCCAGTACTTC
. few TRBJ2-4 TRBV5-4 CASTGGRGNIQYF TGTGCCAGCACGGGGGGCAGGGGAAACATTCAGTACTTC
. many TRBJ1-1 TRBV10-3 CAISDEWNTEAFF TGTGCCATCAGTGATGAGTGGAACACTGAAGCTTTCTTT
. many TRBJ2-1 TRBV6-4 CASSDGATLSYNEQFF TGTGCCAGCAGTGATGGAGCAACACTCTCCTACAATGAGCAGTTCTTC
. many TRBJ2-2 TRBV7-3 CASRREANTGELFF TGTGCCAGCCGGAGGGAGGCGAACACCGGGGAGCTGTTTTTT
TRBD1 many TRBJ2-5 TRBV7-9 CASSPQGQGVTQYF TGTGCCAGCAGCCCACAGGGACAGGGAGTGACCCAGTACTTC
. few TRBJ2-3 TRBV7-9 CASSDSPSTDTQYF TGTGCCAGCAGCGACTCACCTAGCACAGATACGCAGTATTTT
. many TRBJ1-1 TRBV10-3 CAISGQPFMNTEAFF TGTGCCATCTCCGGACAGCCTTTTATGAACACTGAAGCTTTCTTT
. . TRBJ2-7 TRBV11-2 CASSASYEQYF TGTGCCAGCAGCGCATCCTACGAGCAGTACTTC
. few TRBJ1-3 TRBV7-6 CASSLDGENTIYF TGTGCCAGCAGCTTAGATGGCGAAAACACCATATATTTT
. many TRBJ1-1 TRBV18 CASSGVAYTEAFF TGTGCCAGCTCTGGAGTAGCGTACACTGAAGCTTTCTTT
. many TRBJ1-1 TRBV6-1 CASSDGPLYTEAFF TGTGCCAGCAGTGACGGTCCTCTGTACACTGAAGCTTTCTTT
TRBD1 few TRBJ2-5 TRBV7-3 CASSADRGETQYF TGTGCCAGCAGCGCGGACAGGGGGGAGACCCAGTACTTC
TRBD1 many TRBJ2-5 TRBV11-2 CASNHRSRDRIETQYF TGTGCCAGCAACCACCGCTCGAGGGACAGGATAGAGACCCAGTACTTC
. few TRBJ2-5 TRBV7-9 CASSSLGGLQETQYF TGTGCCAGCAGCTCCCTCGGCGGGCTGCAAGAGACCCAGTACTTC
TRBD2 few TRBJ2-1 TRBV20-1 CSARVLAGVANEQFF TGCAGTGCTAGGGTACTAGCGGGAGTAGCAAATGAGCAGTTCTTC
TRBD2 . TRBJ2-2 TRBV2 CASRRLAGGPGGELFF TGTGCCAGCAGAAGACTAGCGGGAGGGCCCGGCGGGGAGCTGTTTTTT
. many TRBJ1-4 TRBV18 CASSPGSAGEKLFF TGTGCCAGCTCACCCGGCAGCGCTGGGGAAAAACTGTTTTTT
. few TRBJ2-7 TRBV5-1 CASSLQTSSYEQYF TGCGCCAGCAGCTTGCAGACGAGCTCCTACGAGCAGTACTTC
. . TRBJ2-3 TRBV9 CASSVEASVSTDTQYF TGTGCCAGCAGCGTAGAGGCTAGCGTTAGCACAGATACGCAGTATTTT
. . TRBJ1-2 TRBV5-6 CASSLRGNGLGYTF TGTGCCAGCAGCTTAAGGGGGAACGGACTTGGCTACACCTTC
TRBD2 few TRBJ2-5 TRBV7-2 CASSLFRTRSQETQYF TGTGCCAGCAGCTTATTCCGGACTAGGTCACAAGAGACCCAGTACTTC
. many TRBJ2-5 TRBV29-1 CSVEELAGETQYF TGCAGCGTTGAAGAACTAGCCGGAGAGACCCAGTACTTC
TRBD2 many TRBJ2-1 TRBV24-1 CATSANLGQGNPSGRSYNEQFF TGTGCCACCAGTGCTAATCTTGGACAGGGCAACCCTAGCGGGAGGTCCTACAATGAGCAGTTCTTC
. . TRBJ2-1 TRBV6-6 CASSFASPSYNEQFF TGTGCCAGCAGTTTCGCATCTCCCTCCTACAATGAGCAGTTCTTC
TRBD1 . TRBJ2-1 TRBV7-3 CASSLGTGLEQFF TGTGCCAGCAGCTTGGGGACAGGGTTGGAGCAGTTCTTC
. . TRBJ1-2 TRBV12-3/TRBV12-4 CASSLGFSGYYGYTF TGTGCCAGCAGTTTAGGGTTTTCTGGGTACTATGGCTACACCTTC
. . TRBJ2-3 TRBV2 CASSGLGGGDASTDTQYF TGTGCCAGCAGTGGTCTTGGCGGAGGGGATGCTAGCACAGATACGCAGTATTTT
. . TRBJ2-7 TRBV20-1 CSAPAGGGSYEQYF TGCAGTGCTCCGGCCGGGGGAGGCTCCTACGAGCAGTACTTC
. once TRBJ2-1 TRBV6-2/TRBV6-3 CASSYSVYNEEFF TGTGCCAGCAGTTACTCTGTCTACAATGAGGAGTTCTTC